This TCR beta chain was recovered during a study of neurological immune-mediated disorders. Study conclusions and caveats: When the repertoires were sorted by phylogenetic grouping, those of 18 of 34 multiple sclerosis patients ended up in one related-CDR3 cluster, a possible signature. Patients with HTLV-1-associated myelopathy showed the most TCR clonal expansion. Those with multiple sclerosis showed the least, falling below healthy controls. Private repertoires in all groups were suggested by the finding that expanded clones across subjects shared no CDR3 amino acid sequences.

The team produced cDNA through 5'RACE using 10-nucleotide random UMIs. In TCRdb, the 5' RACE reads were re-called with MiXCR into one record per CDR3 protein. The table has tens of thousands of distinct CDR3 sequences, 4% seen once. The table lists this clonotype with many counts. Its antigen is undetermined. Trimming left V 3 bases short and J 2 bases short, with 12 bases between. Germline CDR1 reads SGHRS; CDR2 reads YFSETQ. This CDR3 has 15 amino acids. The gene calls are TRBV5-1 and TRBJ2-1, with D possibly matching TRBD2 (6 bases). The sequencing input was CD4+ T cells from blood. This TCR was sampled from a woman between 40 and 55 years old with multiple sclerosis. CDR3 nucleotides: TGCGCCAGCAGCTCTTGGGACTTTACCTACAATGAGCAGTTCTTC. This translates into CASSSWDFTYNEQFF.